The 27 T cell receptor beta chains below all came from one sample that was sequenced in a study of identical twins. In TCRdb, the 5' RACE reads were re-called with MiXCR into one record per CDR3 protein. The sample gives 430,000 or so distinct CDR3 sequences, roughly a quarter of which show up once; 2.9% is in the top ten. Separately, the same data were catalogued under a study of T cells expressing NK-cell markers.

Sequencing was carried out using CD4+ T cells sorted from blood. The source is a woman between 18 and 29 years old in good health.

This rearrangement joins TRBV7-2 to TRBJ2-7, with 8 bases lining up with TRBD2. V dropped 5 bases and J dropped 12; count of bases not matched to a gene: 9. CDR3 length: 12 amino acids. CDR1 SGHTA and CDR2 FQGNSA come from the germline V gene. CDR3 residues: CASSPSSGSRYF. In DNA, the CDR3 is TGTGCCAGCAGCCCTTCAAGCGGGAGTCGGTACTTC.

This sequence joins TRBV11-2 and TRBJ2-2; 12 nucleotides align to TRBD2. Germline V lookup: CDR1 SGHAT, CDR2 FQNNGV. Unmatched junction bases numbered 9, after V lost 4 bases and J lost 0 bases. The CDR3 has 19 amino acids. This CDR3 is CASSSRTSGVTANTGELFF. For the CDR3, the DNA is TGTGCCAGCAGCTCTAGGACTAGCGGGGTGACTGCGAACACCGGGGAGCTGTTTTTT.

This chain connects TRBV6-5 to TRBJ2-1, with D unclear. The CDR3 length is 15 residues. Deletions cut 4 bases from V and 3 bases from J, with 13 bases between. In germline, CDR1 is MNHEY, CDR2 SVGAGI. The CDR3 nucleotides are TGTGCCAGCAGTTCGGCGAGTCCCATCTACAATGAGCAGTTCTTC. As protein: CASSSASPIYNEQFF.

The V call is TRBV28, the J call TRBJ2-7, with D unresolved. Between the trimmed V and J ends, which lost 6 bases and 5 bases, there was a span of 14 bases. This CDR3 is built from 13 residues. Germline V gene sequence: CDR1 MDHEN, CDR2 SYDVKM. The CDR3 protein is CASRIRKANEQYF. In DNA form, the CDR3 reads TGTGCCAGCAGAATAAGGAAAGCCAACGAGCAGTACTTC.

This clonotype was observed a few times. As DNA, the CDR3 is TGTGCCAGCAGCTTGGATGCGGGGCGGGACAGTGAGCAGTTCTTC. This sequence encodes CASSLDAGRDSEQFF. The V gene is TRBV5-5, the J gene TRBJ2-1; maybe TRBD1 (7 bases). The CDR3 has 15 amino acids. V lost 0 bases and J lost 9, with 16 bases in between. From germline, CDR1 is SGHKS and CDR2 YYEKEE (reference sequence).

This clonotype was observed a few times. The chain employs TRBV25-1 and TRBJ2-1, with 7 bases identical to TRBD1. Germline lookup yields CDR1 MGHDK and CDR2 SYGVNS. The CDR3 sequence is 16 residues long. The V gene end was trimmed by 10 bases and the J gene end by 3 bases; junction bases not matched to a gene: 15. The CDR3 nucleotides read TGTGCCACATCTTCAGCCGCAGGGGGATTCTACAATGAGCAGTTCTTC. Its protein product is CATSSAAGGFYNEQFF.

The chain links TRBV18 to TRBJ2-4; 8 bases match TRBD1. The length of the CDR3 is 18 residues. Germline CDR1 reads KGHSH; CDR2 reads LQKENI. The V and J ends lost 2 bases and 0 bases, in that order; junction bases with no gene match: 9. CDR3 sequence: CASSPTSPGTGAKNIQYF. CDR3 nucleotides: TGTGCCAGCTCACCAACCAGTCCCGGGACAGGAGCCAAAAACATTCAGTACTTC.

CDR3 coding DNA: TGTGCCAGCAGCCCTGGAGTGGGCTGGGTTCGGGATACGCAGTATTTT. Its translation is CASSPGVGWVRDTQYF. The rearrangement joins TRBV5-5 to TRBJ2-3; D not certain. Germline V lookup: CDR1 SGHKS, CDR2 YYEKEE (reference sequence). The germline V and J ends were trimmed by 4 bases and 6 bases, with 21 bases remaining between them. This CDR3 has 16 residues.

The chain is built from TRBV7-2 and TRBJ2-7; a possible D gene is TRBD1 (7 bases). The V end was cut by 2 bases, the J end by 7 bases, with 15 bases between. The CDR3 length is 14 residues. Germline lookup yields CDR1 SGHTA and CDR2 FQGNSA. CDR3 amino acids: CASSLRRGLGEQYF. Here the CDR3 DNA reads TGTGCCAGCAGCTTAAGGAGGGGGCTAGGAGAGCAGTACTTC. Based on the CDR3 plus reference TRBV7-2 and TRBJ2-7, the full variable domain is GAGVSQSPSNKVTEKGKDVELRCDPISGHTALYWYRQSLGQGLEFLIYFQGNSAPDKSGLPSDRFSAERTGGSVSTLTIQRTQQEDSAVYLCASSLRRGLGEQYFGPGTRLTVT.

V is TRBV20-1 and J is TRBJ1-1; D gene uncertain. Trimming removed 7 bases from V and 6 bases from J, with 15 bases in between. The CDR3 covers 12 residues. Germline-derived CDR1 and CDR2 are DFQATT and SNEGSKA (reference sequence). In DNA, the CDR3 is TGCAGTGTAGCACGGTGGGGTTCTGAAGCTTTCTTT. Encoded protein: CSVARWGSEAFF.

CDR3 nucleotides: TGCGCCAGCAGCCAAGATATGAGGGTTTCCTATGGCTACACCTTC. Translated, it gives CASSQDMRVSYGYTF. The rearrangement uses TRBV4-3 and TRBJ1-2, with unresolved D. CDR3 size: 15 residues. Germline CDR1 is LGHNA and CDR2 is YSLEER. The V and J ends lost 0 bases and 4 bases respectively, with 12 bases between them.

This clonotype was seen a handful of times. The chain couples TRBV5-1 to TRBJ1-2; D not resolved. The CDR3 is made up of 13 amino acids. The germline V gene encodes CDR1 SGHRS and CDR2 YFSETQ. V shed 0 bases and J shed 7 bases, with 10 bases lying between them. The CDR3 DNA follows: TGCGCCAGCAGCTTGGCCCTCCCTGGTGGCTACACCTTC. It codes for CASSLALPGGYTF.

The sample holds many counts of this clonotype. The rearrangement links TRBV6-2 or TRBV6-3 to TRBJ1-2; D remains unclear. Deletions cut 4 bases from V and 4 bases from J, with 7 bases between. The CDR3 extends over 12 amino acids. The germline gives CDR1 MNHEY, CDR2 SVGEGT. Written as DNA, the CDR3 is TGTGCCAGCAGTTTTACAGTCTATGGCTACACCTTC. Its translation is CASSFTVYGYTF.

J is TRBJ2-7 and V is TRBV6-5; possible D gene TRBD1, 5 bases. This CDR3 spans 14 amino acids. The V gene lost 0 bases and the J gene lost 3 bases, with 9 bases spanning the gap. The V gene's germline CDR1 is MNHEY and CDR2 SVGAGI. CDR3 sequence (DNA): TGTGCCAGCAGTTACTCCCGAGACAGCTACGAGCAGTACTTC. This translates into CASSYSRDSYEQYF.

The V call is TRBV11-2, the J call TRBJ2-2; D may correspond to TRBD1 or TRBD2 (5 bases each). This CDR3 contains 16 residues. Trimming stripped 5 bases from V and 2 bases from J, with 15 bases between. The germline V gene has CDR1 SGHAT and CDR2 FQNNGV. The CDR3 region has the DNA TGTGCCAGCAGCCACCGAGGGGCTGGAAACACCGGGGAGCTGTTTTTT. Translation gives CASSHRGAGNTGELFF.

This clonotype has only a few counts. This sequence joins TRBV6-2 or TRBV6-3 and TRBJ2-7, with D possibly TRBD2 on 6 matching bases. V shed 5 bases and J shed 0 bases, with 14 bases lying between them. CDR1 is MNHEY, CDR2 SVGEGT, per germline. The CDR3 length is 15 residues. CDR3 coding DNA: TGTGCCAGCAGTCGTCAGCGGGCTTACTCCTACGAGCAGTACTTC. It translates to CASSRQRAYSYEQYF.

The V call is TRBV18, the J call TRBJ2-7; tentative D call: TRBD2 (5 bases). Germline lookup yields CDR1 KGHSH and CDR2 LQKENI. V was cut by 3 bases and J by 4 bases, with 13 bases left in between. This CDR3 spans 14 amino acids. CDR3 nucleotides: TGTGCCAGCTCACCCGCCTCCTCGGGGTACGAGCAGTACTTC. Protein: CASSPASSGYEQYF.

This clonotype turned up a few times. The rearrangement uses TRBV20-1 and TRBJ2-1; no definite D call. The ends were cut back, 3 bases at V and 9 bases at J, with 18 bases in the middle. Germline V lookup: CDR1 DFQATT, CDR2 SNEGSKA (reference sequence). CDR3 size: 14 residues. CDR3: CSASNGPQAGEQFF. The CDR3 DNA follows: TGCAGTGCTAGCAACGGACCCCAGGCCGGTGAGCAGTTCTTC.

This clonotype was recorded a few times. The chain joins TRBV28 to TRBJ1-6; D may be TRBD1 (6 bases). The V and J ends lost 5 bases and 4 bases respectively, with 9 bases between them. Germline V lookup: CDR1 MDHEN, CDR2 SYDVKM. The CDR3 totals 14 residues. The CDR3 sequence is CASSPQGYNSPLHF. CDR3 DNA: TGTGCCAGCAGTCCACAGGGTTATAATTCACCCCTCCACTTT.

This clonotype was counted many times. The chain is built from TRBV12-3 or TRBV12-4 and TRBJ2-4; D remains ambiguous. The germline V and J ends were trimmed by 2 bases and 0 bases, with 5 bases remaining between them. The CDR3 runs to 14 residues. CDR3 amino acids: CASSLSVAKNIQYF. The CDR3 DNA reads TGTGCCAGCAGTTTATCTGTAGCCAAAAACATTCAGTACTTC.

There are many counts of this clonotype. The chain uses TRBV12-3 or TRBV12-4 and TRBJ1-6; D is uncertain. The CDR3 extends over 15 amino acids. Trimming removed 6 bases from V and 7 bases from J, with 16 bases in between. This CDR3 is CASRLRRSQNSPLHF. CDR3 coding DNA: TGTGCCAGCAGGTTGCGTCGGAGTCAAAATTCACCCCTCCACTTT.

This chain links TRBV29-1 with TRBJ2-7, with 8 bases that match TRBD2. The V gene's germline CDR1 is SQVTM and CDR2 ANQGSEA. The CDR3 sequence is 13 residues long. Germline trimming cut 2 bases from V and 3 bases from J; bases unmatched to any gene: 3. The CDR3 nucleotides read TGCAGCGTTGAACTAGCGGGCAACTACGAGCAGTACTTC. This encodes CSVELAGNYEQYF.

The gene calls are TRBV20-1 and TRBJ2-1; 9 bases match TRBD2. The CDR3 length is 12 residues. Germline loops: CDR1 DFQATT, CDR2 SNEGSKA (reference sequence). V trimming: 5 bases; J trimming: 8 bases; junction bases outside the gene matches: 4. CDR3 region: CSALAGAYEQFF. The CDR3 DNA reads as TGCAGTGCTTTAGCGGGGGCCTATGAGCAGTTCTTC.

This chain connects TRBV27 to TRBJ1-4, with D possibly matching TRBD1 (5 bases). Germline CDR1 is MNHEY and CDR2 is SMNVEV (reference sequence). Trimming took 0 bases from V and 7 from J, leaving 15 bases between them. CDR3 length: 16 residues. The CDR3 DNA reads TGTGCCAGCAGTTTATCCTTCGGGGTTGGGGGTGAAAAACTGTTTTTT. It encodes CASSLSFGVGGEKLFF. Using reference TRBV27 and TRBJ1-4 for the parts outside the CDR3, the full variable domain is EAQVTQNPRYLITVTGKKLTVTCSQNMNHEYMSWYRQDPGLGLRQIYYSMNVEVTDKGDVPEGYKVSRKEKRNFPLILESPSPNQTSLYFCASSLSFGVGGEKLFFGSGTQLSVL.

In its sample, this clonotype was seen a few times. The chain uses TRBV3-1 and TRBJ2-1; 7 nucleotides agree with TRBD1. V lost 3 bases, J lost 0 bases, and 2 bases stayed unmatched. This CDR3 comprises 15 residues. Germline values: CDR1 LGHDT, CDR2 YNNKEL (reference sequence). The CDR3 here is CASSQGQSSYNEQFF. As DNA, the CDR3 is TGTGCCAGCAGCCAGGGACAGAGCTCCTACAATGAGCAGTTCTTC.

V usage is TRBV2 and J usage is TRBJ2-1; 7 nucleotides match TRBD1. The CDR3 runs to 15 residues. The V gene's germline CDR1 is SNHLY and CDR2 FYNNEI. With V trimmed by 1 base and J by 7 bases, 7 bases remained unmatched. In nucleotides, the CDR3 is TGTGCCAGCAGTGAAGGACAGGGAATGTGGAATGAGCAGTTCTTC. This codes for CASSEGQGMWNEQFF.

The chain combines TRBV6-1 with TRBJ2-7; 7 positions match TRBD1. The V gene end was trimmed by 6 bases and the J gene end by 0 bases; junction bases not matched to a gene: 8. The germline gives CDR1 MNHNS, CDR2 SASEGT. This CDR3 is built from 15 residues. The CDR3 DNA reads TGTGCCAGCAGACCGGGACAGAGCAACTCCTACGAGCAGTACTTC. Translated: CASRPGQSNSYEQYF.